This T cell receptor beta chain was obtained from a study of OX40 agonist ivuxolimab in advanced cancers. Study at large: The patients received agonistic anti-OX40 (CD134) antibody ivuxolimab.

Regarding the study as a whole: At doses 0.1 to 3.0 mg/kg, CD4+ and CD8+ clones expanded.

A remark on this clone: Its target is not known.

Libraries were prepared by immunoSEQ multiplex PCR; TCRdb keeps only in-frame clonotypes and omits some of them. The profile shows 55,000 to 70,000 clones, about 86% of them singletons. This receptor was obtained from an adult with an advanced solid tumor such as melanoma, head and neck, liver or kidney cancer. The sample in question was CD4+ or CD8+ T cells sorted from blood, obtained in a trial of the OX40 agonist ivuxolimab.

CDR3 region: CASTRLQNTEAFF. The CDR3 DNA reads TGTGCCAGCACCCGCCTACAGAACACTGAAGCTTTCTTT. The chain links TRBV6-6 to TRBJ1-1; the D is unclear. The CDR3 has 13 residues. Deletions cut 7 bases from V and 1 base from J, with 10 bases between. The germline CDR1 and CDR2 sequences are MNHNY and SVGAGI (reference sequence).